This entry is about one TCR beta chain. V was pared by 1 base and J by 10 bases, with 11 bases between. CDR1 and CDR2 from the germline V gene are SGHVS and FNYEAQ. This CDR3 has 13 amino acids. Assay used: immunoSEQ multiplex PCR; TCRdb lists only in-frame clones, some missing. The data contain over 65,000 clones, 80% to 90% of them seen just once; the ten biggest clones take up 25% to 30%. These data are taken from a study of blood T cell repertoires in COVID-19. Sequenced sample: peripheral blood. The rearrangement joins TRBV7-6 to TRBJ2-1; tentatively, D is TRBD2 (5 bases). This TCR derives from a man aged 50-59 years with active or convalescent COVID-19. The CDR3 coding sequence is TGTGCCAGCAGCTTAGAGTCTAGCAGGGAGCAGTTCTTC. This encodes CASSLESSREQFF.